Listed below are T cell receptor beta chains from one sample, sequenced in a study of T cell repertoires in cytomegalovirus infection. For these TCRs, the target antigens are not known. TCRdb independently ran MiXCR on the reads; one entry per CDR3 protein. Here the sample spans nearly 700,000 distinct CDR3 sequences, around 30% being singletons. The material was cultured PBMCs, obtained from culture after CMV antigen stimulation. The receptors come from a human donor in good health (CMV status not recorded). Some clones in this sample may be carry-over from other donors' samples. CDR3s include the opening cysteine and the closing phenylalanine or tryptophan. D genes are given only for firm matches. Size is omitted from some rows. Given values are once, few, many or a class for expanded clones.

d_gene: .; v_gene: TRBV7-2; j_gene: TRBJ2-3; abundance: .; CDR3aa: CASSLMSDTQYF; CDR3nt: TGTGCCAGCAGCCTGATGTCAGATACGCAGTATTTT
d_gene: TRBD1; v_gene: TRBV7-2; j_gene: TRBJ2-7; abundance: few; CDR3aa: CASSFRGPGEQYF; CDR3nt: TGTGCCAGCAGCTTCAGGGGGCCCGGAGAGCAGTACTTC
d_gene: .; v_gene: TRBV6-2/TRBV6-3; j_gene: TRBJ1-1; abundance: .; CDR3aa: CASSYRATEALF; CDR3nt: TGTGCCAGCAGTTATCGGGCCACTGAAGCTTTATTT
d_gene: .; v_gene: TRBV7-8; j_gene: TRBJ2-7; abundance: .; CDR3aa: CASSLAQTLYEQYF; CDR3nt: TGTGCCAGCAGCTTAGCGCAAACCCTCTACGAGCAGTACTTC
d_gene: .; v_gene: TRBV19; j_gene: TRBJ2-5; abundance: few; CDR3aa: CASSIGLARETQYF; CDR3nt: TGTGCCAGTAGTATAGGGCTAGCGAGGGAGACCCAGTACTTC
d_gene: .; v_gene: TRBV7-2; j_gene: TRBJ1-4; abundance: many; CDR3aa: CASSRGHREKLFF; CDR3nt: TGTGCCAGCAGCCGGGGCCACAGGGAAAAACTGTTTTTT
d_gene: .; v_gene: TRBV18; j_gene: TRBJ1-1; abundance: .; CDR3aa: CASSSQGPMNTEAFF; CDR3nt: TGTGCCAGCTCATCCCAGGGACCAATGAACACTGAAGCTTTCTTT
d_gene: .; v_gene: TRBV5-6; j_gene: TRBJ2-3; abundance: .; CDR3aa: CASSLPVRGWTDTQYF; CDR3nt: TGTGCCAGCAGCCTCCCCGTCAGGGGTTGGACAGATACGCAGTATTTT
d_gene: .; v_gene: TRBV5-4; j_gene: TRBJ2-2; abundance: few; CDR3aa: CASSGRTTNTGELFF; CDR3nt: TGTGCCAGCAGCGGACGGACCACCAACACCGGGGAGCTGTTTTTT
d_gene: .; v_gene: TRBV19; j_gene: TRBJ1-1; abundance: .; CDR3aa: CASSIGALTEAFF; CDR3nt: TGTGCCAGTAGTATAGGGGCTCTCACTGAAGCTTTCTTT
d_gene: .; v_gene: TRBV20-1; j_gene: TRBJ2-1; abundance: .; CDR3aa: CSARDPIRYNEQFF; CDR3nt: TGCAGTGCTAGAGATCCCATCAGGTACAATGAGCAGTTCTTC
d_gene: .; v_gene: TRBV6-2/TRBV6-3; j_gene: TRBJ1-1; abundance: few; CDR3aa: CASSYVRETEAFF; CDR3nt: TGTGCCAGCAGTTACGTCAGGGAGACTGAAGCTTTCTTT
d_gene: .; v_gene: TRBV6-2/TRBV6-3; j_gene: TRBJ1-2; abundance: .; CDR3aa: CATKSINERGRQKFTYGYTF; CDR3nt: TGTGCCACGAAATCCATAAACGAGCGGGGCCGCCAGAAATTTACCTATGGCTACACCTTC
d_gene: TRBD1; v_gene: TRBV25-1; j_gene: TRBJ2-1; abundance: .; CDR3aa: CASSKRQGHRDEQFF; CDR3nt: TGTGCCAGCAGCAAGAGACAGGGGCATAGGGATGAGCAGTTCTTC
d_gene: .; v_gene: TRBV20-1; j_gene: TRBJ2-1; abundance: .; CDR3aa: CSARDVTSFYSNEQFF; CDR3nt: TGCAGTGCTAGAGATGTGACATCCTTCTATTCCAATGAGCAGTTCTTC
d_gene: .; v_gene: TRBV7-2; j_gene: TRBJ2-2; abundance: many; CDR3aa: CASSIDVAGELFF; CDR3nt: TGTGCCAGCAGCATAGACGTCGCCGGGGAGCTGTTTTTT
d_gene: .; v_gene: TRBV7-6; j_gene: TRBJ2-7; abundance: many; CDR3aa: CASSLAQGTKYEQYF; CDR3nt: TGTGCCAGCAGCTTAGCGCAGGGTACGAAATACGAGCAGTACTTC
d_gene: .; v_gene: TRBV12-3/TRBV12-4; j_gene: TRBJ1-4; abundance: .; CDR3aa: CASSLMRAGEKLFF; CDR3nt: TGTGCCAGCAGTTTAATGAGGGCCGGGGAAAAACTGTTTTTT
d_gene: .; v_gene: TRBV4-1; j_gene: TRBJ2-1; abundance: .; CDR3aa: CASSQRDGNEQFF; CDR3nt: TGCGCCAGCAGCCAGCGGGATGGAAATGAGCAGTTCTTC
d_gene: .; v_gene: TRBV20-1; j_gene: TRBJ2-5; abundance: .; CDR3aa: CSARTETRRTQYF; CDR3nt: TGCAGTGCTAGGACAGAGACGCGCCGGACCCAGTACTTC
d_gene: .; v_gene: TRBV7-2; j_gene: TRBJ2-5; abundance: many; CDR3aa: CASSFGRGAGQETQYF; CDR3nt: TGTGCCAGCAGCTTTGGTCGGGGGGCGGGCCAAGAGACCCAGTACTTC
d_gene: .; v_gene: TRBV27; j_gene: TRBJ2-3; abundance: .; CDR3aa: CASSLSWGRGDTQYF; CDR3nt: TGTGCCAGCAGTTTATCTTGGGGGAGAGGAGATACGCAGTATTTT
d_gene: TRBD2; v_gene: TRBV6-5; j_gene: TRBJ2-2; abundance: .; CDR3aa: CASSPRREGTGELFF; CDR3nt: TGTGCCAGCAGTCCCCGCCGGGAGGGTACCGGGGAGCTGTTTTTT
d_gene: TRBD1; v_gene: TRBV5-4; j_gene: TRBJ2-7; abundance: .; CDR3aa: CASSPRQGGNYEQYF; CDR3nt: TGTGCCAGCAGCCCCAGACAGGGGGGGAACTACGAGCAGTACTTC
d_gene: .; v_gene: TRBV11-2; j_gene: TRBJ2-3; abundance: .; CDR3aa: CASSLLVLIGRKTSTDTQYF; CDR3nt: TGTGCCAGCAGCCTCCTCGTGCTGATCGGACGGAAAACTAGCACAGATACGCAGTATTTT
d_gene: .; v_gene: TRBV7-2; j_gene: TRBJ2-7; abundance: many; CDR3aa: CASSLGWGGSSYEQYF; CDR3nt: TGTGCCAGCAGCTTAGGTTGGGGCGGTAGCTCCTACGAGCAGTACTTC
d_gene: TRBD1; v_gene: TRBV7-2; j_gene: TRBJ2-5; abundance: .; CDR3aa: CASSPGQGAGETQYF; CDR3nt: TGTGCCAGCAGCCCTGGACAGGGGGCGGGAGAGACCCAGTACTTC
d_gene: .; v_gene: TRBV20-1; j_gene: TRBJ2-3; abundance: .; CDR3aa: CSARVIDTQYF; CDR3nt: TGCAGTGCTAGAGTGATAGATACGCAGTATTTT
d_gene: .; v_gene: TRBV11-1; j_gene: TRBJ2-5; abundance: many; CDR3aa: CASSPGPRETQYF; CDR3nt: TGTGCCAGCAGCCCTGGGCCCCGGGAGACCCAGTACTTC
d_gene: .; v_gene: TRBV20-1; j_gene: TRBJ2-5; abundance: .; CDR3aa: CSGGTQETQYF; CDR3nt: TGCAGTGGAGGAACCCAAGAGACCCAGTACTTC
d_gene: .; v_gene: TRBV28; j_gene: TRBJ2-7; abundance: few; CDR3aa: CASSRGTFRGYEQYF; CDR3nt: TGTGCCAGCAGCCGAGGTACCTTCAGGGGCTACGAGCAGTACTTC
d_gene: .; v_gene: TRBV7-6; j_gene: TRBJ2-5; abundance: few; CDR3aa: CASSQRGGTNLAVKETQYF; CDR3nt: TGTGCCAGCAGCCAAAGGGGGGGAACGAACCTTGCTGTGAAGGAGACCCAGTACTTC
d_gene: .; v_gene: TRBV6-1; j_gene: TRBJ2-3; abundance: .; CDR3aa: CASGRGADTQYF; CDR3nt: TGTGCCAGCGGCCGCGGAGCAGATACGCAGTATTTT
d_gene: TRBD2; v_gene: TRBV7-9; j_gene: TRBJ2-3; abundance: .; CDR3aa: CASSFGTSGGAVDTQYF; CDR3nt: TGTGCCAGCAGCTTCGGGACTAGCGGGGGGGCCGTGGATACGCAGTATTTT
d_gene: .; v_gene: TRBV10-2; j_gene: TRBJ1-2; abundance: .; CDR3aa: CASGEFYGYTF; CDR3nt: TGCGCCAGCGGGGAATTCTATGGCTACACCTTC
d_gene: TRBD1; v_gene: TRBV12-5; j_gene: TRBJ2-2; abundance: few; CDR3aa: CASGSTGGWNTGELFF; CDR3nt: TGTGCTAGTGGTTCGACAGGGGGCTGGAACACCGGGGAGCTGTTTTTT
d_gene: .; v_gene: TRBV6-1; j_gene: TRBJ2-7; abundance: .; CDR3aa: CASSEWGGEYF; CDR3nt: TGTGCCAGCAGTGAATGGGGCGGGGAGTACTTC
d_gene: .; v_gene: TRBV2; j_gene: TRBJ1-2; abundance: .; CDR3aa: CASSPLGGASANGYTF; CDR3nt: TGTGCCAGCAGTCCCTTGGGGGGCGCCTCCGCGAACGGCTACACCTTC
d_gene: .; v_gene: TRBV7-8; j_gene: TRBJ1-1; abundance: .; CDR3aa: CASSQLDGLDVTEAFF; CDR3nt: TGTGCCAGCAGCCAACTTGATGGACTAGATGTCACTGAAGCTTTCTTT
d_gene: .; v_gene: TRBV19; j_gene: TRBJ2-7; abundance: few; CDR3aa: CASSLRLGVWEQYF; CDR3nt: TGTGCCAGTAGTCTTAGATTGGGCGTGTGGGAGCAGTACTTC
d_gene: .; v_gene: TRBV10-2; j_gene: TRBJ1-1; abundance: .; CDR3aa: CASSEGFTEAFF; CDR3nt: TGCGCCAGCAGCGAGGGGTTCACTGAAGCTTTCTTT
d_gene: TRBD2; v_gene: TRBV7-2; j_gene: TRBJ2-1; abundance: many; CDR3aa: CASSPGTSLNEQFF; CDR3nt: TGTGCCAGCAGCCCAGGGACTAGCTTGAATGAGCAGTTCTTC
d_gene: .; v_gene: TRBV6-6; j_gene: TRBJ1-4; abundance: .; CDR3aa: CASRRGGARANEKLFF; CDR3nt: TGTGCCAGCCGTCGAGGGGGGGCTCGGGCTAATGAAAAACTGTTTTTT
d_gene: .; v_gene: TRBV2; j_gene: TRBJ2-5; abundance: few; CDR3aa: CASSARVQGLGETQYF; CDR3nt: TGTGCCAGCAGCGCCCGAGTACAAGGTTTAGGAGAGACCCAGTACTTC
d_gene: TRBD1; v_gene: TRBV5-4; j_gene: TRBJ2-1; abundance: few; CDR3aa: CASSPGTAFSTQFF; CDR3nt: TGTGCCAGCAGTCCCGGGACAGCCTTCTCTACGCAGTTCTTC
d_gene: .; v_gene: TRBV6-2/TRBV6-3; j_gene: TRBJ2-6; abundance: few; CDR3aa: CASSYSSSGANVLTF; CDR3nt: TGTGCCAGCAGTTACAGTAGCTCTGGGGCCAACGTCCTGACTTTC
d_gene: TRBD2; v_gene: TRBV18; j_gene: TRBJ2-3; abundance: .; CDR3aa: CASSPPGTSGSTDTQYF; CDR3nt: TGTGCCAGCTCACCGCCGGGGACTAGCGGGAGCACAGATACGCAGTATTTT
d_gene: TRBD1; v_gene: TRBV6-1; j_gene: TRBJ1-2; abundance: .; CDR3aa: CASRDRDVPNYGYTF; CDR3nt: TGTGCCAGCAGGGACAGGGATGTCCCTAACTATGGCTACACCTTC
d_gene: TRBD2; v_gene: TRBV12-3/TRBV12-4; j_gene: TRBJ2-5; abundance: .; CDR3aa: CASSHRLAGGGETQYF; CDR3nt: TGTGCCAGCAGTCACAGACTAGCGGGGGGAGGGGAGACCCAGTACTTC
d_gene: .; v_gene: TRBV20-1; j_gene: TRBJ2-3; abundance: .; CDR3aa: CSAYDSEHTDTQYF; CDR3nt: TGCAGTGCTTATGACTCGGAACACACAGATACGCAGTATTTT
d_gene: .; v_gene: TRBV19; j_gene: TRBJ2-1; abundance: .; CDR3aa: CASSTWNEQFF; CDR3nt: TGTGCCAGTTCAACATGGAATGAGCAGTTCTTC
d_gene: TRBD2; v_gene: TRBV7-2; j_gene: TRBJ2-5; abundance: .; CDR3aa: CASSLLGGAGETQYF; CDR3nt: TGTGCCAGCAGCTTACTCGGGGGGGCGGGAGAGACCCAGTACTTC
d_gene: .; v_gene: TRBV11-2; j_gene: TRBJ2-2; abundance: .; CDR3aa: CASRSGAGTGELFF; CDR3nt: TGTGCCAGCAGGAGCGGCGCAGGAACCGGGGAGCTGTTTTTT
d_gene: .; v_gene: TRBV7-2; j_gene: TRBJ2-1; abundance: many; CDR3aa: CASSLVHSPYNEQFF; CDR3nt: TGTGCCAGCAGCTTAGTGCACTCCCCCTACAATGAGCAGTTCTTC
d_gene: TRBD2; v_gene: TRBV7-2; j_gene: TRBJ2-1; abundance: many; CDR3aa: CASSSRLAGGSYNEQFF; CDR3nt: TGTGCCAGCAGCTCGAGATTAGCGGGAGGCTCCTACAATGAGCAGTTCTTC
d_gene: TRBD1; v_gene: TRBV7-6; j_gene: TRBJ1-1; abundance: few; CDR3aa: CASSPRTGLAEAFF; CDR3nt: TGTGCCAGCAGCCCGAGGACAGGGCTTGCTGAAGCTTTCTTT
d_gene: .; v_gene: TRBV11-2; j_gene: TRBJ2-1; abundance: .; CDR3aa: CASSYPETGVPRLDYNEQFF; CDR3nt: TGTGCCAGCAGCTACCCAGAGACAGGTGTTCCCCGTCTAGACTACAATGAGCAGTTCTTC
d_gene: .; v_gene: TRBV27; j_gene: TRBJ1-6; abundance: .; CDR3aa: CASTAPAGNYNSPLHF; CDR3nt: TGTGCCAGCACCGCCCCTGCAGGGAACTATAATTCACCCCTCCACTTT